This T cell receptor (beta chain) was captured by sequencing in a study of OX40 agonist ivuxolimab in advanced cancers. For the study at large: Ivuxolimab is an agonistic anti-OX40 (CD134) antibody, and patients were treated with it. Regarding the study as a whole: CD8+ T cells showed, on average, more clonal expansion than CD4+ cells. Clonal expansion in partial responders at 0.1-3.0 mg/kg ranked among the lowest.

Produced via immunoSEQ multiplex PCR; TCRdb's table is partial and in-frame only. The repertoire has roughly 80,000 clones, around 84% of them found once; the top ten carry more than 1.5%. With respect to this clone: Its antigen is undetermined.

The source is an adult with an advanced solid tumor such as melanoma, head and neck, liver or kidney cancer. Sequenced material: CD4+ or CD8+ T cells sorted from blood, taken in a trial of the OX40 agonist ivuxolimab.

The CDR3: CASSRGTSGGFPDTQYF. In nucleotides, the CDR3 is TGTGCCAGCAGCCGTGGGACTAGCGGGGGGTTCCCAGATACGCAGTATTTT. The V and J genes are TRBV9 and TRBJ2-3; 15 positions agree with TRBD2. This CDR3 comprises 17 residues. Germline V CDR1 and CDR2: SGDLS, YYNGEE. Losses at the gene ends were 4 bases for V and 4 bases for J; bases not matched to a gene: 7.